Shown below are 30 T cell receptor beta chains from a single sample sequenced in a study of T cell clones after liver transplantation. Produced via immunoSEQ multiplex PCR; TCRdb's table is partial and in-frame only. The sample records about 80,000 clones, about 84% being singletons. Source: CD4+ T cells from blood, taken 45 to 47 months after liver transplant. The receptor set was obtained from a human patient who received a liver transplant. Some T cells may possibly be graft donor cells.

The gene calls are TRBV28 and TRBJ1-2, with D possibly TRBD1 on 5 matching bases. The germline V and J ends were trimmed by 3 bases and 8 bases, with 10 bases remaining between them. The germline V gene has CDR1 MDHEN and CDR2 SYDVKM. CDR3 length equals 12 residues. CDR3 bases: TGTGCCAGCAGTTTCCAGGGACGAGGCTACACCTTC. Translation gives CASSFQGRGYTF.

This clone is a singleton in its sample. This rearrangement joins TRBV2 to TRBJ2-5; D is undetermined. This CDR3 comprises 13 residues. From germline, CDR1 is SNHLY and CDR2 FYNNEI. V gave up 4 bases and J gave up 5 bases, with 11 bases separating them. Written as DNA, the CDR3 is TGTGCCAGCAGTGGATCAGTAGGGGAGACCCAGTACTTC. It codes for CASSGSVGETQYF.

The rearrangement joins TRBV19 to TRBJ2-1; TRBD2 matches at 7 bases. This CDR3 is built from 15 residues. Germline CDR1 and CDR2: LNHDA and SQIVND (reference sequence). V lost 3 bases and J lost 6; bases outside the gene matches: 8. The CDR3 nucleotides read TGTGCCAGTAGTATCCACGGGGAGGGTGTCAATGAGCAGTTCTTC. As protein: CASSIHGEGVNEQFF. Looking up the rest from reference TRBV19 and TRBJ2-1 gives the full variable domain: DGGITQSPKYLFRKEGQNVTLSCEQNLNHDAMYWYRQDPGQGLRLIYYSQIVNDFQKGDIAEGYSVSREKKESFPLTVTSAQKNPTAFYLCASSIHGEGVNEQFFGPGTRLTVL.

The chain recombines TRBV18 with TRBJ2-1; perhaps TRBD1 as D (5 bases). This CDR3 comprises 15 residues. Germline CDR1 and CDR2: KGHSH and LQKENI. The ends were cut back, 1 base at V and 1 base at J, with 8 bases in the middle. The CDR3 DNA sequence: TGTGCCAGCTCACCACTAAGGGGTTCCTACAATGAGCAGTTCTTC. It is translated as CASSPLRGSYNEQFF.

J is TRBJ1-5 and V is TRBV28, with 9 bases lining up with TRBD1. Looked up from germline, CDR1 is MDHEN and CDR2 is SYDVKM. Trimming took 4 bases from V and 6 from J; bases not matched to a gene: 7. The CDR3 spans 15 residues. CDR3 in DNA: TGTGCCAGCAGTTCCGCGACAGGGGGGGGTCAGCCCCAGCATTTT. It is translated as CASSSATGGGQPQHF.

This chain links TRBV9 with TRBJ2-3; 7 bases are shared with TRBD2. Germline V lookup: CDR1 SGDLS, CDR2 YYNGEE. J was trimmed by 4 bases and V by 1 base; bases with no gene match: 3. CDR3 length equals 14 residues. The CDR3 region is CASSVTGGSDTQYF. CDR3 sequence (DNA): TGTGCCAGCAGCGTAACGGGGGGATCAGATACGCAGTATTTT.

The rearrangement links TRBV7-9 to TRBJ2-1, with 14 bases aligning to TRBD2. CDR1 is SEHNR, CDR2 FQNEAQ, per germline (reference sequence). J lost 6 bases, V lost 5 bases, and 9 bases had no gene match. This CDR3 spans 17 amino acids. Written as DNA, the CDR3 is TGTGCCAGCAGCCCCGGGACTAGCGGGAGAGCAAGCAATGAGCAGTTCTTC. It specifies CASSPGTSGRASNEQFF.

CDR3 sequence: CASSPMSSSYNEQFF. CDR3 DNA: TGCGCCAGCAGCCCGATGAGCAGCTCCTACAATGAGCAGTTCTTC. V and J are TRBV5-1 and TRBJ2-1; D is ambiguous. The V and J ends lost 4 bases and 0 bases respectively, with 11 bases between them. CDR1 and CDR2 from the germline V gene are SGHRS and YFSETQ. The CDR3 spans 15 residues.

The chain links TRBV7-9 to TRBJ1-1, with D possibly matching TRBD1 (6 bases). This CDR3 has 15 residues. The V end was cut by 0 bases, the J end by 2 bases, with 10 bases between. CDR1 is SEHNR, CDR2 FQNEAQ, per germline (reference sequence). CDR3: CASSLAGAANTEAFF. DNA for the CDR3: TGTGCCAGCAGCTTAGCGGGGGCGGCTAACACTGAAGCTTTCTTT.

The chain recombines TRBV19 with TRBJ2-5; weak D call: TRBD2 (6 bases). Trimming cost V 4 bases and J 7 bases, with 19 bases left between them. Germline assignment: CDR1 LNHDA and CDR2 SQIVND (reference sequence). The CDR3 contains 15 residues. The CDR3 DNA is TGTGCCAGTAGTACTACCCTGGGAGGTTACGGGACCCAGTACTTC. Translation: CASSTTLGGYGTQYF.

The chain links TRBV2 to TRBJ1-5, with D possibly matching TRBD1 (5 bases). V was clipped by 1 base and J by 0 bases, with 10 bases between them. The CDR3 spans 16 residues. Germline CDR1 reads SNHLY; CDR2 reads FYNNEI. This CDR3 is CASSEEWGYSNQPQHF. As DNA, the CDR3 is TGTGCCAGCAGTGAAGAATGGGGGTATAGCAATCAGCCCCAGCATTTT.

The V and J genes are TRBV18 and TRBJ1-1; 7 bases map to TRBD1. This CDR3 has 15 amino acids. In germline, CDR1 is KGHSH, CDR2 LQKENI. Germline trimming cut 4 bases from V and 4 bases from J; bases unmatched to any gene: 9. The CDR3 nucleotides are TGTGCCAGCTCACTGTGGGGGACAGCATTCACTGAAGCTTTCTTT. Its translation: CASSLWGTAFTEAFF. Full variable domain (remainder filled in from reference TRBV18 and TRBJ1-1): NAGVMQNPRHLVRRRGQEARLRCSPMKGHSHVYWYRQLPEEGLKFMVYLQKENIIDESGMPKERFSAEFPKEGPSILRIQQVVRGDSAAYFCASSLWGTAFTEAFFGQGTRLTVV.

The chain uses TRBV7-9 and TRBJ2-6; no clear D gene. Between the trimmed V and J ends, which lost 5 bases and 2 bases, there was a span of 10 bases. The CDR3 consists of 15 residues. The germline CDR1 and CDR2 sequences are SEHNR and FQNEAQ (reference sequence). CDR3 bases: TGTGCCAGCAGCCCTGGAAGGGCTGGGGCCAACGTCCTGACTTTC. It yields the protein CASSPGRAGANVLTF.

This clone has only one observation. V gene TRBV28 combines with J gene TRBJ1-5; D is uncertain. Trimming pared 6 bases from V and 3 bases from J, leaving 12 bases between. Germline V gene lookup returns CDR1 MDHEN and CDR2 SYDVKM. The CDR3 spans 14 residues. CDR3 sequence: CASSPDGFNQPQHF. As DNA, the CDR3 is TGTGCCAGCAGCCCGGACGGCTTCAATCAGCCCCAGCATTTT.

This sequence joins TRBV7-2 and TRBJ2-1, with no clear D. With 5 bases removed from V and 1 base from J, the gap between germline ends came to 15 bases. CDR1 is SGHTA, CDR2 FQGNSA, per germline. There are 16 residues in the CDR3. CDR3 sequence (DNA): TGTGCCAGCAGCCCGCCGCTGAGGATTTCCTACAATGAGCAGTTCTTC. It encodes CASSPPLRISYNEQFF.

Here the CDR3 reads CASSFGTSGRGDTQYF. The CDR3 DNA follows: TGTGCCAGCAGTTTTGGGACTAGCGGGAGGGGAGATACGCAGTATTTT. The rearrangement uses TRBV28 and TRBJ2-3; 16 nucleotides agree with TRBD2. The CDR3 contains 16 residues. Trimming at V came to 3 bases and at J to 5 bases, leaving 2 bases not matched to a gene. CDR1 and CDR2 (germline): MDHEN, SYDVKM.

This clone came up many times. The chain joins TRBV4-3 to TRBJ2-7; 7 nucleotides match TRBD2. Per germline, CDR1 LGHNA and CDR2 YSLEER. The ends lost 3 bases at V and 6 bases at J; junction bases unmatched: 8. This CDR3 has 14 residues. The CDR3: CASSQDWTSGEQYF. The CDR3 DNA reads TGCGCCAGCAGCCAGGACTGGACTAGTGGCGAGCAGTACTTC.

The V and J genes are TRBV15 and TRBJ2-1, with D uncertain. This CDR3 has 13 residues. V was cut by 0 bases and J by 7 bases, with 7 bases left in between. Germline CDR1 LNHNV, CDR2 YYDKDF (reference sequence). CDR3 in DNA: TGTGCCACCAGCAGAGATCCCCGTAATGAGCAGTTCTTC. Its translation: CATSRDPRNEQFF.

The chain carries TRBV6-6 and TRBJ2-7, with 12 bases that match TRBD2. CDR1 is MNHNY, CDR2 SVGAGI, per germline (reference sequence). The length of the CDR3 is 15 residues. With 5 bases clipped from V and 5 bases from J, the junction kept 7 bases outside the gene matches. CDR3 sequence reads: CASSTTTSGSDEQYF. As DNA, the CDR3 is TGTGCCAGCAGTACTACGACTAGCGGGAGCGACGAGCAGTACTTC.

The chain employs TRBV5-5 and TRBJ1-1; D uncertain. Germline lookup yields CDR1 SGHKS and CDR2 YYEKEE (reference sequence). V lost 0 bases and J 0 bases, leaving 9 bases between the germline ends. CDR3 length equals 15 residues. The CDR3 DNA sequence: TGTGCCAGCAGCTTGGCACCGGACTTGAACACTGAAGCTTTCTTT. It encodes CASSLAPDLNTEAFF.

The chain couples TRBV28 to TRBJ2-1; 14 nucleotides match TRBD2. The CDR3 runs to 15 residues. V trimming: 4 bases; J trimming: 8 bases; junction bases outside the gene matches: 4. The germline CDR1 and CDR2 sequences are MDHEN and SYDVKM. CDR3 amino acids: CASSSKGLAGDEQFF. The CDR3 DNA is TGTGCCAGCAGTTCGAAGGGACTAGCGGGAGATGAGCAGTTCTTC.

This clone appeared a single time. This sequence joins TRBV5-1 and TRBJ1-1, with TRBD1 matching over 7 bases. This CDR3 has 14 residues. From germline, CDR1 is SGHRS and CDR2 YFSETQ. Trimming removed 4 bases from V and 2 bases from J; junction bases left unmatched: 5. CDR3 in amino acids: CASSQRDSNTEAFF. CDR3 DNA sequence: TGCGCCAGCAGCCAGAGGGACAGTAACACTGAAGCTTTCTTT.

The chain employs TRBV25-1 and TRBJ2-2; D remains ambiguous. Germline V gives CDR1 MGHDK, CDR2 SYGVNS. With 6 bases removed from V and 0 bases from J, the gap between germline ends came to 17 bases. The CDR3 runs to 17 residues. The CDR3 reads CASRASGHSANTGELFF. DNA for the CDR3: TGTGCCAGCAGGGCCTCGGGCCACAGCGCGAACACCGGGGAGCTGTTTTTT.

In this sample, this clone turned up a few times. The chain uses TRBV18 and TRBJ2-1; the match to TRBD2 covers 7 bases. Per germline, CDR1 KGHSH and CDR2 LQKENI. V trimming: 2 bases; J trimming: 9 bases; junction bases outside the gene matches: 4. CDR3 length: 13 amino acids. CDR3 sequence (DNA): TGTGCCAGCTCACCAGGACTAGGGGTTGAGCAGTTCTTC. Translating gives CASSPGLGVEQFF.

CDR3 residues: CASSPPEAVGTEAFF. The CDR3 bases are TGTGCCAGCTCACCACCGGAGGCCGTTGGGACTGAAGCTTTCTTT. This sequence joins TRBV18 and TRBJ1-1; D not certain. This CDR3 is 15 amino acids long. Germline loops: CDR1 KGHSH, CDR2 LQKENI. Deletions cut 0 bases from V and 5 bases from J, with 13 bases between. Drawing the rest from reference TRBV18 and TRBJ1-1, the complete variable domain is NAGVMQNPRHLVRRRGQEARLRCSPMKGHSHVYWYRQLPEEGLKFMVYLQKENIIDESGMPKERFSAEFPKEGPSILRIQQVVRGDSAAYFCASSPPEAVGTEAFFGQGTRLTVV.

The CDR3 DNA is TGTGCCAGCAGTGAAGCGCTTCTGGGTTACGAGCAGTACTTC. This encodes CASSEALLGYEQYF. The J gene is TRBJ2-7, the V gene TRBV6-1; D uncertain. V dropped 0 bases and J dropped 4 bases, with 10 bases sitting between them. Germline CDR1 is MNHNS and CDR2 is SASEGT. This CDR3 has 14 amino acids.

V gene TRBV29-1 combines with J gene TRBJ2-7, with D unclear. V was pared by 0 bases and J by 0 bases, with 9 bases between. From germline, CDR1 is SQVTM and CDR2 ANQGSEA. This CDR3 is 14 amino acids long. CDR3 loop: CSVEEGRSSYEQYF. CDR3 bases: TGCAGCGTTGAAGAAGGCAGAAGCTCCTACGAGCAGTACTTC.

This rearrangement joins TRBV28 to TRBJ1-3, with D tentatively TRBD1 (5 bases). The CDR3 runs to 14 residues. V shed 6 bases and J shed 2 bases, with 11 bases lying between them. CDR1 and CDR2 from the germline V gene are MDHEN and SYDVKM. In nucleotides, the CDR3 is TGTGCCAGCAGAGGAGGAGGGGCTGGAAACACCATATATTTT. Encoded protein: CASRGGGAGNTIYF.

The rearrangement links TRBV7-9 to TRBJ1-1; weak D call: TRBD1 (5 bases). The CDR3 is 16 residues long. Germline CDR1 SEHNR, CDR2 FQNEAQ (reference sequence). V was cut by 5 bases and J by 4 bases, with 20 bases left in between. CDR3 protein: CASSPPGIGVVTEAFF. As DNA, the CDR3 is TGTGCCAGCAGCCCTCCTGGTATAGGGGTTGTCACTGAAGCTTTCTTT.

The rearrangement links TRBV7-9 to TRBJ2-1, with 9 bases identical to TRBD1. Germline V gives CDR1 SEHNR, CDR2 FQNEAQ (reference sequence). There are 19 residues in the CDR3. The V and J ends lost 6 bases and 4 bases, in that order; junction bases with no gene match: 19. In nucleotides, the CDR3 is TGTGCCAGCAGTACCCGGGACAGGGACTCCCCTTTTAGATACAATGAGCAGTTCTTC. This sequence encodes CASSTRDRDSPFRYNEQFF.